This T cell receptor beta chain was sequenced for a study of blood T cell repertoires in COVID-19. The repertoire was sequenced with immunoSEQ multiplex PCR; TCRdb's copy has only in-frame clones and lacks some. Of approximately 240,000 clones listed, 75% to 85% were seen once; the top ten hold roughly 5.5%. The germline V and J ends were trimmed by 1 base and 5 bases, with 12 bases remaining between them. Germline assignment: CDR1 SGHRS and CDR2 YFSETQ. The CDR3 contains 15 residues. Source material: peripheral blood. This TCR was recovered from a human donor in a cohort sampled during active COVID-19. V usage is TRBV5-1 and J usage is TRBJ2-2, with D possibly being TRBD2 (6 bases). The CDR3 coding sequence is TGCGCCAGCAGCTTGCCCGGGGCGGGAACCGGGGAGCTGTTTTTT. It is translated as CASSLPGAGTGELFF.